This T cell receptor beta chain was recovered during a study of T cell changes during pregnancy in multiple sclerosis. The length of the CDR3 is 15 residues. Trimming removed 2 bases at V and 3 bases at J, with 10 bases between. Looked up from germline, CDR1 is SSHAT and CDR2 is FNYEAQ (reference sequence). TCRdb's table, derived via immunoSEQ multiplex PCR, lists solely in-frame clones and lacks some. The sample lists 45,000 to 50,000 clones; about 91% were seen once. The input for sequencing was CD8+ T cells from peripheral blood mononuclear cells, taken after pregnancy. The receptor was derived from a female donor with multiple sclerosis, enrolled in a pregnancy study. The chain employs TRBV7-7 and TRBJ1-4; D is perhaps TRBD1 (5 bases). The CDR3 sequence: CASSLSWGANEKLFF. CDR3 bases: TGTGCCAGCAGCTTAAGCTGGGGCGCTAATGAAAAACTGTTTTTT. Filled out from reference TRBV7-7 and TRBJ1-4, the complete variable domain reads GAGVSQSPRYKVTKRGQDVTLRCDPISSHATLYWYQQALGQGPEFLTYFNYEAQPDKSGLPSDRFSAERPEGSISTLTIQRTEQRDSAMYRCASSLSWGANEKLFFGSGTQLSVL.